These 6 T cell receptor beta chains were all obtained from the same sample, sequenced in a study of T-cell memory formation after mild COVID-19. TCRdb independently ran MiXCR on the 5' RACE reads; one entry per CDR3 protein. Here the sample spans some 200,000 distinct CDR3 sequences, around a fifth being singletons. Sequencing was done on a sample of PBMCs or a T cell subset sorted from them (not recorded which). The receptors originated from an adult woman who had mild COVID-19 (a few samples of this study predate the infection). Cell type and time point are not known.

The V and J genes are TRBV12-3 or TRBV12-4 and TRBJ1-1; no firm D call. Trimming left V 6 bases short and J 4 bases short, with 9 bases between. This CDR3 is 12 amino acids long. The CDR3 DNA is TGTGCCAGCAGACTAGGAAGCACTGAAGCTTTCTTT. Amino acid sequence: CASRLGSTEAFF.

This clonotype appeared many times. The chain is built from TRBV7-2 and TRBJ2-1; D gene ambiguous. Germline CDR1 and CDR2: SGHTA and FQGNSA. The CDR3 is made up of 14 amino acids. V lost 5 bases and J lost 3, with 11 bases in between. DNA of the CDR3: TGTGCCAGCAGCACAGATGGGTACTACAATGAGCAGTTCTTC. Translated, it gives CASSTDGYYNEQFF.

V usage is TRBV11-2 and J usage is TRBJ2-7; 7 bases are a match to TRBD1. J lost 3 bases, V lost 5 bases, and 13 bases had no gene match. This CDR3 has 16 residues. In germline, CDR1 is SGHAT, CDR2 FQNNGV. The CDR3 here is CASSDLAGTVSYEQYF. For the CDR3, the DNA is TGTGCCAGCAGCGACCTAGCAGGGACAGTGAGCTACGAGCAGTACTTC. The whole variable domain, remainder taken from reference TRBV11-2 and TRBJ2-7, is EAGVAQSPRYKIIEKRQSVAFWCNPISGHATLYWYQQILGQGPKLLIQFQNNGVVDDSQLPKDRFSAERLKGVDSTLKIQPAKLEDSAVYLCASSDLAGTVSYEQYFGPGTRLTVT.

The J gene is TRBJ1-1, the V gene TRBV25-1; D unclear. CDR3 length equals 14 residues. The V gene lost 4 bases and the J gene lost 0 bases, with 9 bases spanning the gap. CDR1 is MGHDK and CDR2 is SYGVNS in the germline V gene. CDR3 residues: CASSGWGMNTEAFF. The DNA of the CDR3 is TGTGCCAGCAGTGGATGGGGAATGAACACTGAAGCTTTCTTT.

This chain joins TRBV7-9 and TRBJ2-7; 7 bases align to TRBD2. The germline gives CDR1 SEHNR, CDR2 FQNEAQ (reference sequence). This CDR3 has 14 residues. After removal of 3 bases from V and 3 bases from J, the junction contained 5 bases not matched to a gene. DNA of the CDR3: TGTGCCAGCAGCTTGCCGGGGGGTATCTACGAGCAGTACTTC. Amino acids: CASSLPGGIYEQYF.

The rearrangement links TRBV6-6 to TRBJ2-1; TRBD2 is a possible D gene (5 bases). The length of the CDR3 is 14 residues. V dropped 5 bases and J dropped 2 bases, with 10 bases sitting between them. Germline loops: CDR1 MNHNY, CDR2 SVGAGI (reference sequence). The CDR3 reads CASSILVTYNEQFF. The DNA of the CDR3 is TGTGCCAGCAGTATACTAGTCACCTACAATGAGCAGTTCTTC.